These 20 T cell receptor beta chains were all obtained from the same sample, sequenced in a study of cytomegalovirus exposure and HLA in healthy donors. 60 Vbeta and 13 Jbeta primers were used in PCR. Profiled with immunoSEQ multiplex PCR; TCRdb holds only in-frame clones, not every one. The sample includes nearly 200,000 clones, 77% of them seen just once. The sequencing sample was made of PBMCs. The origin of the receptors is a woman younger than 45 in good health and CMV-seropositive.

The CDR3 DNA sequence: TGTGCCAGCAGCTTGGTGTCCGGCGGTGGTGTTTCAACTAATGAAAAACTGTTTTTT. The encoded protein is CASSLVSGGGVSTNEKLFF. The genes are TRBV7-2 and TRBJ1-4, with D unresolved. CDR1 is SGHTA and CDR2 is FQGNSA in the germline V gene. Deletions cut 3 bases from V and 0 bases from J, with 20 bases between. The CDR3 is made up of 19 amino acids. Combining the CDR3 with reference TRBV7-2 and TRBJ1-4 gives the whole variable domain GAGVSQSPSNKVTEKGKDVELRCDPISGHTALYWYRQSLGQGLEFLIYFQGNSAPDKSGLPSDRFSAERTGGSVSTLTIQRTQQEDSAVYLCASSLVSGGGVSTNEKLFFGSGTQLSVL.

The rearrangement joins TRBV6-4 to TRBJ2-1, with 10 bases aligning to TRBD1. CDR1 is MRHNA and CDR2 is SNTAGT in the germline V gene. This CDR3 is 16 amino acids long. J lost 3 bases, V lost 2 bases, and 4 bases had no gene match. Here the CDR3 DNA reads TGTGCCAGCAGTGACGAGGGACAGGGGAACTACAATGAGCAGTTCTTC. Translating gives CASSDEGQGNYNEQFF.

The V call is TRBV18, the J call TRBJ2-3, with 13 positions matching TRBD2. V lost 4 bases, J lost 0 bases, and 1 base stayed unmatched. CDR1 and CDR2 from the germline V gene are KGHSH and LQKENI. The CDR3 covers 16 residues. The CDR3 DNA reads TGTGCCAGCTCACTGGGACTAGCGGGGAGCACAGATACGCAGTATTTT. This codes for CASSLGLAGSTDTQYF.

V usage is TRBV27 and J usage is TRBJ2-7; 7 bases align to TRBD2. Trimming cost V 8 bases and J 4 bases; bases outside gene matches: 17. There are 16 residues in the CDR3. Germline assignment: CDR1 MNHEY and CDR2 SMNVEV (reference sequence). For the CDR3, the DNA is TGTGCCAGCTCCTCTGGTCCGGGACGCGGGGGATACGAGCAGTACTTC. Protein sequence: CASSSGPGRGGYEQYF.

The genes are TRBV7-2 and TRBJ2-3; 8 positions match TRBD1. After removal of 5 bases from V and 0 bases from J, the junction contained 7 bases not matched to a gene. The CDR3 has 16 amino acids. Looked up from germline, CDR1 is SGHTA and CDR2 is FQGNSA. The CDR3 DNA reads TGTGCCAGCAGCCCGCCAGGGGGCTGGAGCACAGATACGCAGTATTTT. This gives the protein CASSPPGGWSTDTQYF.

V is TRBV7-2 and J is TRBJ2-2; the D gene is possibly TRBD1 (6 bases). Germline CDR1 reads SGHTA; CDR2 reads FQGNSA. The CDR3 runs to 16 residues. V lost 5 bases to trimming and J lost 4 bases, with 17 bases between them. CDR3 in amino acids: CASSGSSDRPTGELFF. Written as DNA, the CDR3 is TGTGCCAGCAGCGGCTCAAGCGACAGGCCCACCGGGGAGCTGTTTTTT.

CDR3 coding DNA: TGTGCCAGCAGTTACTCGTTCTGGCGTGAGGACACTGAAGCTTTCTTT. Amino acid sequence: CASSYSFWREDTEAFF. The J gene is TRBJ1-1, the V gene TRBV6-5, with D unresolved. Germline V gives CDR1 MNHEY, CDR2 SVGAGI. The length of the CDR3 is 16 residues. V shed 0 bases and J shed 3 bases, with 14 bases lying between them.

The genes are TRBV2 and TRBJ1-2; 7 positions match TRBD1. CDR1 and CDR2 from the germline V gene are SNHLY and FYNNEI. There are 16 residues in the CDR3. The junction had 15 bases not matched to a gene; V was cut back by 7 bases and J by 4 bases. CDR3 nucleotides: TGTGCCAGCAATCAAGAGGGGGCAGGGGCTACCTATGGCTACACCTTC. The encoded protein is CASNQEGAGATYGYTF.

The CDR3 nucleotides are TGTGCCAGCAGTTTCCGGACAGGGGCGAAGTCCACTAACTATGGCTACACCTTC. This translates into CASSFRTGAKSTNYGYTF. This sequence joins TRBV28 and TRBJ1-2; 9 nucleotides agree with TRBD1. The CDR3 sequence is 18 residues long. With 3 bases clipped from V and 0 bases from J, the junction kept 11 bases outside the gene matches. Germline CDR1 reads MDHEN; CDR2 reads SYDVKM.

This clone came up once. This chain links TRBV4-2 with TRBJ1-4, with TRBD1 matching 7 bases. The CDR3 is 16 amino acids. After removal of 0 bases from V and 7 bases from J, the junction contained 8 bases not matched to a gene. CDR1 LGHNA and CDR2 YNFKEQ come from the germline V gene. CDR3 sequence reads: CASSQDSPAGGEKLFF. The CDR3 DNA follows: TGTGCCAGCAGCCAAGATAGTCCGGCAGGGGGTGAAAAACTGTTTTTT.

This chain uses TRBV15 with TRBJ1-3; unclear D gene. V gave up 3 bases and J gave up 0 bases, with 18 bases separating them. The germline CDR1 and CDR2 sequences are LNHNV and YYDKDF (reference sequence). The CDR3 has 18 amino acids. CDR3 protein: CATSSKHLWALSGNTIYF. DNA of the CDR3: TGTGCCACCAGCAGTAAACATCTTTGGGCCCTCTCTGGAAACACCATATATTTT.

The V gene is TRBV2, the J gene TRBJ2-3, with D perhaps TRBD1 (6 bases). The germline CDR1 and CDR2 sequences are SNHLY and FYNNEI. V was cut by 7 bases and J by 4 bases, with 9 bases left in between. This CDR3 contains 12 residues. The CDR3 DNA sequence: TGTGCCAGCACCAGGGGAGCAGATACGCAGTATTTT. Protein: CASTRGADTQYF.

CDR3 region: CAWGAGSSYEQYF. Written as DNA, the CDR3 is TGTGCCTGGGGTGCCGGTAGCTCCTACGAGCAGTACTTC. The J gene is TRBJ2-7, the V gene TRBV30; the D is unclear. Trimming took 5 bases from V and 0 from J, leaving 11 bases between them. This CDR3 region has 13 residues. Per the germline V gene, CDR1 is GTSNPN and CDR2 is SVGIG (reference sequence).

The CDR3 sequence: CASSRSGTVQETQYF. DNA of the CDR3: TGCGCCAGCAGCCGTTCCGGGACAGTACAAGAGACCCAGTACTTC. The chain uses TRBV4-1 and TRBJ2-5; TRBD1 aligns across 7 bases. V lost 4 bases, J lost 2 bases, and 7 bases stayed unmatched. The V gene's germline CDR1 is MGHRA and CDR2 YSYEKL. The CDR3 is made up of 15 amino acids.

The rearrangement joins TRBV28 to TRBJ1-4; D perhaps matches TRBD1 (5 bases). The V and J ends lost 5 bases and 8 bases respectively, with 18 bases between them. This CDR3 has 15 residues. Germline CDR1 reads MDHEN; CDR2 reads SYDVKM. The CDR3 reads CASSPRGGVREKLFF. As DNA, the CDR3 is TGTGCCAGCAGTCCCCGGGGAGGGGTACGGGAAAAACTGTTTTTT.

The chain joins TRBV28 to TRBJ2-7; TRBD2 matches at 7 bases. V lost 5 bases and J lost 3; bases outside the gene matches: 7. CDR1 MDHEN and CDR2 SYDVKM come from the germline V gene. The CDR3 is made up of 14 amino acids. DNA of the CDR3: TGTGCCAGCAGTCTAAGACTAGCCAACTACGAGCAGTACTTC. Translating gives CASSLRLANYEQYF. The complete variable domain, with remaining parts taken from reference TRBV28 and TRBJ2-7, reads DVKVTQSSRYLVKRTGEKVFLECVQDMDHENMFWYRQDPGLGLRLIYFSYDVKMKEKGDIPEGYSVSREKKERFSLILESASTNQTSMYLCASSLRLANYEQYFGPGTRLTVT.

CDR3 sequence: CASSFEGAVTEAFF. DNA for the CDR3: TGTGCCAGCAGCTTCGAGGGGGCTGTGACTGAAGCTTTCTTT. V is TRBV7-2 and J is TRBJ1-1; 7 bases match TRBD1. Per the germline V gene, CDR1 is SGHTA and CDR2 is FQGNSA. After removal of 3 bases from V and 5 bases from J, the junction contained 6 bases not matched to a gene. The CDR3 extends over 14 amino acids.

Written as DNA, the CDR3 is TGTGCCAGCAGCGCGGAGGTCCCCCGCGAGCAGTACTTC. It codes for CASSAEVPREQYF. The rearrangement links TRBV5-4 to TRBJ2-7; D possibly corresponds to TRBD2 (5 bases). CDR3 length equals 13 residues. The V and J ends lost 4 bases and 6 bases respectively, with 14 bases between them. Germline V CDR1 and CDR2: SGHNT, YYREEE (reference sequence). Filled out from reference TRBV5-4 and TRBJ2-7, the complete variable domain reads ETGVTQSPTHLIKTRGQQVTLRCSSQSGHNTVSWYQQALGQGPQFIFQYYREEENGRGNFPPRFSGLQFPNYSSELNVNALELDDSALYLCASSAEVPREQYFGPGTRLTVT.

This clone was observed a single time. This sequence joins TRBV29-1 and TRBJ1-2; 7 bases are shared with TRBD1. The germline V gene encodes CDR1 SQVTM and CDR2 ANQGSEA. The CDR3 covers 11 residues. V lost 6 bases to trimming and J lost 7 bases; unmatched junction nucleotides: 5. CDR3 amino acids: CSVGTVSGYTF. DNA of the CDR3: TGCAGCGTCGGGACAGTGTCTGGCTACACCTTC.

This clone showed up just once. CDR3 DNA sequence: TGTGCCAGCAGCGTATTCCCCTTTAACACTGAAGCTTTCTTT. Amino acids: CASSVFPFNTEAFF. The chain joins TRBV9 to TRBJ1-1; no definite D call. Germline lookup yields CDR1 SGDLS and CDR2 YYNGEE. There are 14 residues in the CDR3. V was pared by 1 base and J by 2 bases, with 9 bases between.